This is a list of T cell receptor beta chains from one sample in a study of blood T cell repertoires in COVID-19. Some clones are missing from TCRdb's copy, which holds only in-frame ones; the method was immunoSEQ multiplex PCR. The sample carries about 120,000 clones, roughly 88% recorded once. Sequenced material: peripheral blood. Receptor source: a man between 50 and 59 years old with acute or convalescent COVID-19. CDR3s include the opening cysteine and the closing phenylalanine or tryptophan. D genes are given only for firm matches. Some rows have no size entry. The others give once, few or many, or a class for an expanded clone.

clone_size j_call d_call v_call cdr3_nt cdr3_aa
NA TRBJ2-3 NA TRBV7-2 TGTGCCAGCAGCCGACGAGGAGGAGAGCAGTATTTT CASSRRGGEQYF
NA TRBJ1-2 TRBD1 TRBV19 TGTGCCAGTAGTCCGGGGACAGGGGGCCGGTATGGCTACACCTTC CASSPGTGGRYGYTF
NA TRBJ2-5 TRBD2 TRBV4-1 TGCGCCAGCAGCCTCGGACTAGCGGGGAGGGAGACCCAGTACTTC CASSLGLAGRETQYF
NA TRBJ1-4 NA TRBV28 TGTGCCAGCAGCTTTGGACAGCCTAATGAAAAACTGTTTTTT CASSFGQPNEKLFF
NA TRBJ1-4 TRBD1 TRBV19 TGTGCCAGTAGTTGGCAGGGGGCGCGGGGTGAAAAACTGTTTTTT CASSWQGARGEKLFF
NA TRBJ1-5 TRBD1 TRBV5-8 TGTGCCAGCAGCCCACTGACAGGGGTAAAGGATCAGCCCCAGCATTTT CASSPLTGVKDQPQHF
NA TRBJ1-2 TRBD1 TRBV9 TGTGCCAGCAGCGTAGAGGGGACAGTGGATAAGTACACCTTC CASSVEGTVDKYTF
NA TRBJ1-1 TRBD1 TRBV6-5 TGTGCCAGCAGCTCTAATCAGGGGGTAACTGAAGCTTTCTTT CASSSNQGVTEAFF
NA TRBJ1-2 NA TRBV3-1/TRBV3-2 TGTGCCAGCAGCCAAGTGACAGCGGGAGGTGGCTACACCTTC CASSQVTAGGGYTF
NA TRBJ2-7 NA TRBV11-3 TGTGCCAGCAGCGACGGACTAAAGTACGAGCAGTACTTC CASSDGLKYEQYF
NA TRBJ1-5 NA TRBV4-1 TGCGCCAGCAGCCAAGTGGGACTGGGAGGGCCCCAGCATTTT CASSQVGLGGPQHF
NA TRBJ1-2 NA TRBV18 TGTGCCAGCTCACCGGACAGACGCTATGGCTACACCTTC CASSPDRRYGYTF
few TRBJ2-1 TRBD2 TRBV24-1 TGTGCCACCAGTGATCCTGCGCGACTAGCGGGAGTTTTCGTGGATGAGCAGTTCTTC CATSDPARLAGVFVDEQFF
NA TRBJ2-4 NA TRBV6-1 TGTGCCAGCAGTGAAGCTCCGGGGGAGTTCGAAAACATTCAGTACTTC CASSEAPGEFENIQYF
once TRBJ1-2 NA TRBV2 TGTGCCAGCAGTGACGGGGTGGGCGGCTACACCTTC CASSDGVGGYTF
few TRBJ2-7 TRBD1 TRBV4-1 TGCGCCAGCAGCCAAGGACAGGGGAGCTCCTACGAGCAGTACTTC CASSQGQGSSYEQYF